One T cell receptor (beta chain) is described in this entry. The sample belongs to a study of blood T cell repertoires in COVID-19. Overall study context: T cells, B-cell-depleted T cells, or PBMCs provided the cDNA or gDNA that served as material.

Original processing notes: Estimation of nucleated cell counts relied on the amplification of reference gene primers. Profiling relied on immunoSEQ multiplex PCR, and the TCRdb table lists in-frame clones only, not all of them. V and J calls and clone size follow that table, whereas D and trimming were derived from the DNA. This table holds 150,000 to 200,000 clones, 81% found once. The CDR3 is made up of 16 amino acids. Per germline, CDR1 KGHSH and CDR2 LQKENI. Trimming stripped 1 base from V and 2 bases from J, with 12 bases between. Sequences were obtained from peripheral blood. The TCR was taken from a man aged 55-75 years with active or convalescent COVID-19. The genes are TRBV18 and TRBJ2-1, with D possibly matching TRBD2 (7 bases). Here the CDR3 DNA reads TGTGCCAGCTCACCACTGAAAGGGGGGGCCTACAATGAGCAGTTCTTC. This sequence encodes CASSPLKGGAYNEQFF.